The sequence of this TCR beta chain was determined in a study of cytomegalovirus exposure and HLA in healthy donors. Study-wide results and limits: Previously analyzed data showed that most TCR beta V segments were productive at a frequency of about 90% or about 30%. The study dropped some indistinguishable V segments, TRBV6-2 and TRBV6-3 among them.

Note on this clone: Its antigen is undetermined.

Looked up from germline, CDR1 is WSHSY and CDR2 is SAAADI. This CDR3 is built from 14 residues. V shed 0 bases and J shed 2 bases, with 7 bases lying between them. 60 Vbeta and 13 Jbeta primers were used in PCR. TCRdb's table, derived via immunoSEQ multiplex PCR, lists solely in-frame clones and lacks some. The sample contains 110,000 to 150,000 clones, approximately 68% of which appear only once. The chain uses TRBV10-2 and TRBJ2-5; D possibly corresponds to TRBD1 (6 bases). The source material was PBMCs. The clonotype was recovered from a man between 40 and 49 years old in good health and CMV-seronegative. The CDR3 DNA is TGCGCCAGCAGTGAGTCGACAGGTCAAGAGACCCAGTACTTC. This sequence encodes CASSESTGQETQYF.